These 16 T cell receptor beta chains came from one sample sequenced in a study of T-cell reconstitution after alpha-beta-depleted transplantation in children. A library of TCRbeta sequences, prepared with unique molecular identifiers, was generated. MiXCR, run by TCRdb on the PCR reads, gives a single entry per CDR3 protein. This sample has about 980,000 distinct CDR3 sequences, with under 30% found just once. The sequencing used PBMCs, mostly from graft donor cells, collected 360 days after TCRalphabeta/CD19-depleted stem cell transplant. Receptors were obtained from a boy under three years old who had a stem cell transplant for SCID, so the T cells may come from the graft donor.

V and J are TRBV6-2 or TRBV6-3 and TRBJ2-1, with D possibly being TRBD1 (6 bases). Germline V CDR1 and CDR2: MNHEY, SVGEGT. Trimming removed 2 bases at V and 3 bases at J, with 20 bases between. The CDR3 is made up of 18 amino acids. The chain's CDR3 is CASSYPLGKARGYNEQFF. CDR3 DNA sequence: TGTGCCAGCAGTTACCCCCTCGGCAAGGCCAGGGGCTACAATGAGCAGTTCTTC.

This chain links TRBV6-1 with TRBJ1-1; 7 bases fit TRBD1. Germline values: CDR1 MNHNS, CDR2 SASEGT. CDR3 length equals 13 residues. V shed 8 bases, J shed 6 bases, and the junction held 9 bases outside the gene matches. The CDR3 spells CASETGSGAEAFF. The CDR3 DNA follows: TGTGCCAGCGAGACAGGGAGTGGGGCTGAAGCTTTCTTT.

This clonotype occurred a few times. The V gene is TRBV7-2, the J gene TRBJ2-7; TRBD2 might be the D (5 bases). The CDR3 runs to 13 residues. Deletions cut 1 base from V and 7 bases from J, with 11 bases between. The V gene's germline CDR1 is SGHTA and CDR2 FQGNSA. The CDR3 DNA reads TGTGCCAGCAGCTTAGTGAGGGTCGGGGAGCAGTACTTC. The encoded protein is CASSLVRVGEQYF.

The chain employs TRBV20-1 and TRBJ1-2, with TRBD1 matching 10 bases. This CDR3 has 15 residues. Germline CDR1 reads DFQATT; CDR2 reads SNEGSKA (reference sequence). V lost 5 bases to trimming and J lost 7 bases; unmatched junction nucleotides: 13. CDR3 residues: CSAPRDRGRTGGYTF. The CDR3 bases are TGCAGTGCTCCCCGAGACAGGGGGCGCACCGGTGGCTACACCTTC.

This clonotype was recorded many times. The V call is TRBV5-1, the J call TRBJ2-3, with D possibly matching TRBD1 (5 bases). The CDR3 runs to 12 residues. V gave up 0 bases and J gave up 13 bases, with 12 bases separating them. Germline CDR1 is SGHRS and CDR2 is YFSETQ. Here the CDR3 DNA reads TGCGCCAGCAGCTTGGGTGACAGAAGAGAGTATTTT. It translates to CASSLGDRREYF.

V usage is TRBV12-3 or TRBV12-4 and J usage is TRBJ2-2; possibly TRBD1 for D (6 bases). The CDR3 contains 15 residues. Trimming left V 3 bases short and J 5 bases short, with 13 bases between. The CDR3 loop reads CASSFATGQTGELFF. CDR3 nucleotides: TGTGCCAGCAGTTTCGCCACCGGACAGACCGGGGAGCTGTTTTTT.

The rearrangement joins TRBV20-1 to TRBJ1-2; tentative D call: TRBD1 (6 bases). The CDR3 contains 15 residues. The germline V gene encodes CDR1 DFQATT and CDR2 SNEGSKA (reference sequence). Trimming stripped 3 bases from V and 3 bases from J, with 17 bases between. The CDR3: CSASSTGPSHYGYTF. CDR3 DNA: TGCAGTGCTAGTTCGACAGGCCCTTCCCACTATGGCTACACCTTC.

The chain recombines TRBV27 with TRBJ2-7, with a possible D match to TRBD1 (7 bases). The length of the CDR3 is 16 residues. Deletions cut 2 bases from V and 5 bases from J, with 19 bases between. CDR1 is MNHEY and CDR2 is SMNVEV in the germline V gene (reference sequence). The DNA for the CDR3 is TGTGCCAGCAGTTTAAGTCCCCTCAGGGGGGTCAACGAGCAGTACTTC. Translating it yields CASSLSPLRGVNEQYF.

The chain carries TRBV12-3 or TRBV12-4 and TRBJ2-1; D may be TRBD1 (5 bases). The germline V and J ends were trimmed by 7 bases and 3 bases, with 16 bases remaining between them. There are 15 residues in the CDR3. The CDR3 region has the DNA TGTGCCAGCACCATACAAGGGGCCCTCTACAATGAGCAGTTCTTC. As protein: CASTIQGALYNEQFF.

The rearrangement links TRBV12-3 or TRBV12-4 to TRBJ2-2, with D possibly being TRBD1 (5 bases). V was trimmed by 6 bases and J by 1 base, leaving 15 bases between them. This CDR3 has 16 residues. The CDR3 coding sequence is TGTGCCAGCAGCCGAACCAGGGTGGGGAACACCGGGGAGCTGTTTTTT. Protein product: CASSRTRVGNTGELFF.

This clonotype was seen only a few times. The chain has TRBV25-1 and TRBJ1-1, with a possible D match to TRBD1 (5 bases). Germline V lookup: CDR1 MGHDK, CDR2 SYGVNS. The germline V and J ends were trimmed by 7 bases and 1 base, with 16 bases remaining between them. The CDR3 consists of 15 residues. CDR3 region: CASTRYGAGNTEAFF. CDR3 DNA: TGTGCCAGCACACGGTACGGGGCAGGGAACACTGAAGCTTTCTTT.

This CDR3 reads CASRTGGRDSPLHF. In nucleotides, the CDR3 is TGTGCCAGCAGAACAGGGGGTAGAGATTCACCCCTCCACTTT. The V call is TRBV27, the J call TRBJ1-6; 8 bases line up with TRBD1. After removal of 6 bases from V and 8 bases from J, the junction contained 6 bases not matched to a gene. The CDR3 has 14 residues. Germline assignment: CDR1 MNHEY and CDR2 SMNVEV (reference sequence).

The V call is TRBV5-5, the J call TRBJ1-5, with TRBD1 matching over 7 bases. The CDR3 totals 17 residues. Trimming removed 3 bases from V and 5 bases from J; junction bases left unmatched: 14. The germline CDR1 and CDR2 sequences are SGHKS and YYEKEE (reference sequence). CDR3 sequence (DNA): TGTGCCAGCAGCTGGGGCTTGACGACAGGGTACTATCAGCCCCAGCATTTT. Translated: CASSWGLTTGYYQPQHF.

This clonotype was observed a handful of times. This sequence joins TRBV4-3 and TRBJ2-7, with TRBD1 matching 12 bases. The CDR3 covers 15 residues. Germline V CDR1 and CDR2: LGHNA, YSLEER. The V gene end was trimmed by 0 bases and the J gene end by 8 bases; junction bases not matched to a gene: 5. The CDR3 here is CASSQDGTGGYQQYF. The CDR3, as DNA: TGCGCCAGCAGCCAAGACGGGACAGGGGGCTATCAGCAGTACTTC.

This clonotype was seen only a few times. V usage is TRBV7-2 and J usage is TRBJ2-1; 9 positions agree with TRBD2. The V segment lost 8 bases and the J segment 5 bases; nucleotides outside the gene matches: 4. CDR3 length: 13 amino acids. The germline gives CDR1 SGHTA, CDR2 FQGNSA. DNA for the CDR3: TGTGCCAGCGCGGGGGGGCTTAACAATGAGCAGTTCTTC. Protein: CASAGGLNNEQFF.

The chain combines TRBV20-1 with TRBJ2-3; D is uncertain. The CDR3 loop spans 12 amino acids. V was trimmed by 2 bases and J by 4 bases, leaving 7 bases between them. Germline CDR1 DFQATT, CDR2 SNEGSKA (reference sequence). The CDR3 spells CSARLGADTQYF. CDR3 sequence (DNA): TGCAGTGCTAGACTCGGTGCAGATACGCAGTATTTT.